The T cell receptor beta chain described here comes from a study of blood T cell repertoires in COVID-19. This clone was recorded once. Germline-derived CDR1 and CDR2 are SGHRS and YFSETQ. The length of the CDR3 is 13 residues. Trimming cost V 4 bases and J 4 bases, with 9 bases left between them. Repertoires were generated with immunoSEQ multiplex PCR, while TCRdb's copy carries only in-frame clones and drops some. The repertoire includes 180,000 or so clones, around 82% of them detected once, and 2.6% sits in the top ten. This chain links TRBV5-1 with TRBJ1-5; perhaps TRBD1 as D (5 bases). The sequence derives from a human donor with acute or convalescent COVID-19. The donor label of this sample is uncertain. Specimen: peripheral blood. The CDR3 loop reads CASSAGLNQPQHF. The CDR3, as DNA: TGCGCCAGCAGCGCAGGGTTGAATCAGCCCCAGCATTTT.